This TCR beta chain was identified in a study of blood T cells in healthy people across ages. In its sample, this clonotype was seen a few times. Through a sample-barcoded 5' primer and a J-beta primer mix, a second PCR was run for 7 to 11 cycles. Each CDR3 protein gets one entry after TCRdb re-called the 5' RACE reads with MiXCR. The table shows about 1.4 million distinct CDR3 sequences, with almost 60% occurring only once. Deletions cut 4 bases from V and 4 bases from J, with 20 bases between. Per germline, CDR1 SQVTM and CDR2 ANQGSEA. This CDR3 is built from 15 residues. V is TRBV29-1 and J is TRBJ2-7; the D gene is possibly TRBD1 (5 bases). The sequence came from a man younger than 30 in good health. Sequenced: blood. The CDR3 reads CSVGGRQGLMYEQYF. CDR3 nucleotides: TGCAGCGTTGGAGGACGGCAGGGATTGATGTACGAGCAGTACTTC.